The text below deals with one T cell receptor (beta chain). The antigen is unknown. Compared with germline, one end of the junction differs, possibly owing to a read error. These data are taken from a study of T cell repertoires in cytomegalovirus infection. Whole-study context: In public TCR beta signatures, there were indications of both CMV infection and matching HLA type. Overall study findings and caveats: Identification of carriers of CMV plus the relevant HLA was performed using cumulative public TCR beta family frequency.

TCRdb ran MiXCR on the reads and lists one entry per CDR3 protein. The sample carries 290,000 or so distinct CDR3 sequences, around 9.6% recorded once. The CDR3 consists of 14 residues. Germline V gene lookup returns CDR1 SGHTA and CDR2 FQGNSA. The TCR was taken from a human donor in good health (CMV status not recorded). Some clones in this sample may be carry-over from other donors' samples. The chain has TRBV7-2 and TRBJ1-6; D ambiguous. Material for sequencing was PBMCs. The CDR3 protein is CSSRLSKGSSPLHF. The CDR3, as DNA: TGTTCCAGCAGGCTATCGAAAGGGAGTTCACCCCTCCACTTT.